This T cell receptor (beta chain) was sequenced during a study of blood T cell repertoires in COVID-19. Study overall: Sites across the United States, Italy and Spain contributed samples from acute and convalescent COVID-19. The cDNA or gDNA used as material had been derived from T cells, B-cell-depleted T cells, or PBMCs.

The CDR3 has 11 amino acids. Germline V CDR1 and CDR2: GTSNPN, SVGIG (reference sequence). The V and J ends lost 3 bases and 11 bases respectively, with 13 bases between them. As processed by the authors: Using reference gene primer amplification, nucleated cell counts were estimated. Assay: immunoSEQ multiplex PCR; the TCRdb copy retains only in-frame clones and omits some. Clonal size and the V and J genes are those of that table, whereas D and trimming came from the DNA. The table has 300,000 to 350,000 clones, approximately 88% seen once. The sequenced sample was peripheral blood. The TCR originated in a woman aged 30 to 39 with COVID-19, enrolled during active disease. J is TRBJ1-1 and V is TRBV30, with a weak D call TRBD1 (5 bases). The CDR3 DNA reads TGTGCCTGGAGCGCCGGGGGAAGGGCTTTCTTT. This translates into CAWSAGGRAFF.